This is a list of T cell receptor beta chains from one sample in a study of T-cell reconstitution after alpha-beta-depleted transplantation in children. Each CDR3 protein is one row after TCRdb ran MiXCR on the PCR reads. The table includes 600,000 to 700,000 distinct CDR3 sequences, over 15% detected once. The sample consisted of PBMCs from the stem cell graft donor, taken from the stem cell graft. These receptors were taken from a human donor who donated a stem cell graft to a child with acute myeloid leukemia. CDR3s include the opening cysteine and the closing phenylalanine or tryptophan. The D gene is left open where the match is weak. Expanded clones are given a class, and other clones once, few, many or no size at all.

TRBJ2-1,.,TRBD1,TRBV25-1,CASSEYRGRPNEQFF,TGTGCCAGCAGTGAATACAGGGGGCGCCCCAATGAGCAGTTCTTC
TRBJ2-3,.,TRBD2,TRBV5-1,CASSLAGWAGEKDTQYF,TGCGCCAGCAGCTTGGCCGGATGGGCGGGGGAGAAAGATACGCAGTATTTT
TRBJ1-5,many,.,TRBV27,CASSPLRNQPQHF,TGTGCCAGCAGTCCCCTTCGGAATCAGCCCCAGCATTTT
TRBJ2-3,few,.,TRBV20-1,CSARTRGLTDTQYF,TGCAGTGCTAGAACCAGGGGACTCACAGATACGCAGTATTTT
TRBJ2-3,.,TRBD2,TRBV24-1,CATSALWGREGTDTQYF,TGTGCCACCAGTGCCCTATGGGGCAGGGAGGGGACAGATACGCAGTATTTT
TRBJ1-1,few,.,TRBV15,CATSRLRILRGNTEAFF,TGTGCCACCAGCAGACTGAGAATCCTTAGGGGGAACACTGAAGCTTTCTTT
TRBJ1-1,.,.,TRBV7-2,CASSLARGANTEAFF,TGTGCCAGCAGCTTAGCGCGTGGGGCGAACACTGAAGCTTTCTTT
TRBJ2-3,.,TRBD1,TRBV28,CASSLPGQSDTQYF,TGTGCCAGCAGTTTACCGGGACAGTCAGATACGCAGTATTTT
TRBJ1-1,.,.,TRBV10-3,CAISGGDFGTEAFF,TGTGCCATCAGCGGAGGGGACTTCGGGACTGAAGCTTTCTTT
TRBJ1-3,.,.,TRBV4-1,CASRQGHSSGNTIYF,TGCGCCAGCCGGCAGGGGCACAGCTCTGGAAACACCATATATTTT
TRBJ2-1,many,.,TRBV6-5,CASSSEGITYNEQFF,TGTGCCAGCAGTTCGGAGGGGATTACCTACAATGAGCAGTTCTTC
TRBJ2-2,.,.,TRBV4-1,CASTQGAYGSTGELFF,TGCGCCAGCACCCAGGGAGCCTATGGGTCTACCGGGGAGCTGTTTTTT
TRBJ2-5,.,TRBD2,TRBV20-1,CSAQWAAAGGQETQYF,TGCAGTGCTCAATGGGCCGCAGCGGGGGGCCAAGAGACCCAGTACTTC
TRBJ2-7,.,TRBD2,TRBV5-6,CASSLRGGGRYEQYF,TGTGCCAGCAGCTTGCGCGGGGGGGGTCGCTACGAGCAGTACTTC
TRBJ1-2,few,.,TRBV6-2/TRBV6-3,CASSYGGRTGRDGYTF,TGTGCCAGCAGTTACGGGGGTCGTACGGGGCGCGATGGCTACACCTTC
TRBJ2-3,few,.,TRBV7-3,CASSFTRSTDTQYF,TGTGCCAGCAGCTTCACTAGGAGCACAGATACGCAGTATTTT
TRBJ2-5,.,.,TRBV7-8,CASRMREDRRPETQYF,TGTGCCAGCAGGATGCGGGAAGATCGCCGCCCAGAGACCCAGTACTTC
TRBJ2-1,few,.,TRBV6-9,CASSSTDVPSYNEQFF,TGTGCCAGCAGTTCCACGGACGTACCCTCCTACAATGAGCAGTTCTTC
TRBJ2-5,many,.,TRBV29-1,CSVESGETQYF,TGCAGCGTTGAGTCGGGGGAGACCCAGTACTTC
TRBJ2-5,many,.,TRBV20-1,CSARGRTQETQYF,TGCAGTGCTAGGGGCCGGACCCAAGAGACCCAGTACTTC
TRBJ1-3,few,.,TRBV7-2,CASSARRTSAGNTIYF,TGTGCCAGCAGCGCTAGGAGGACATCCGCTGGAAACACCATATATTTT
TRBJ2-3,.,TRBD2,TRBV7-8,CASSLNVAGGTDTQYF,TGTGCCAGCAGCTTAAATGTAGCGGGAGGCACAGATACGCAGTATTTT
TRBJ2-1,many,.,TRBV6-5,CASSYQGGKEQFF,TGTGCCAGCAGTTACCAAGGAGGGAAGGAGCAGTTCTTC
TRBJ2-5,.,TRBD1,TRBV12-3/TRBV12-4,CASRRQGLKETQYF,TGTGCCAGCAGAAGACAGGGGCTAAAAGAGACCCAGTACTTC
TRBJ2-1,many,.,TRBV27,CASKFDGINEQFF,TGTGCCAGCAAGTTCGACGGTATTAATGAGCAGTTCTTC
TRBJ2-5,.,TRBD1,TRBV29-1,CSGSTGGTGETQYF,TGCAGCGGGTCGACAGGGGGCACAGGAGAGACCCAGTACTTC
TRBJ2-7,.,TRBD2,TRBV6-2/TRBV6-3,CASSYSNLAAGDEQYF,TGTGCCAGCAGTTACTCGAATCTAGCGGCCGGGGACGAGCAGTACTTC
TRBJ2-2,many,TRBD2,TRBV20-1,CSAREAGRALTGELFF,TGCAGTGCTAGAGAAGCGGGACGCGCCCTCACCGGGGAGCTGTTTTTT
TRBJ2-7,many,TRBD1,TRBV7-2,CASSADRGYYEQYF,TGTGCCAGCAGTGCGGACAGGGGTTACTACGAGCAGTACTTC
TRBJ1-6,many,TRBD1,TRBV20-1,CSASPGTGFDSPLHF,TGCAGTGCTAGTCCCGGGACAGGGTTTGATTCACCCCTCCACTTT
TRBJ2-4,.,.,TRBV7-2,CASSPTFVAKNIQYF,TGTGCCAGCAGCCCAACCTTTGTAGCCAAAAACATTCAGTACTTC
TRBJ2-2,.,.,TRBV6-6,CASRTSTGELFF,TGTGCCAGCCGAACTAGTACCGGGGAGCTGTTTTTT
TRBJ2-3,many,.,TRBV5-1,CASSLEQHTDTQYF,TGCGCCAGCAGCTTAGAGCAACACACAGATACGCAGTATTTT
TRBJ2-5,many,.,TRBV20-1,CSARASRPSETQYF,TGCAGTGCTAGAGCGTCCCGCCCCTCGGAGACCCAGTACTTC
TRBJ1-2,.,.,TRBV20-1,CSARDLDYGYTF,TGCAGTGCTAGAGATCTAGACTATGGCTACACCTTC
TRBJ2-1,.,TRBD1,TRBV28,CASTGTGYNEQFF,TGTGCCAGCACCGGGACAGGGTACAATGAGCAGTTCTTC
TRBJ2-7,many,.,TRBV20-1,CSAEPGRLREQYF,TGCAGTGCGGAACCGGGACGCCTTAGAGAGCAGTACTTC
TRBJ1-2,many,TRBD1,TRBV6-5,CASSSSGQGMRGYTF,TGTGCCAGCAGTTCCAGCGGACAGGGGATGCGTGGCTACACCTTC
TRBJ2-5,many,.,TRBV10-3,CAISGRGETQYF,TGTGCCATCAGTGGGAGAGGAGAGACCCAGTACTTC
TRBJ2-7,.,.,TRBV5-1,CASSLYRATSYEQYF,TGCGCCAGCAGCTTATACAGGGCTACCTCCTACGAGCAGTACTTC
TRBJ2-3,.,TRBD2,TRBV20-1,CSASIFGGAEDTQYF,TGCAGTGCCTCAATCTTCGGGGGGGCGGAAGATACGCAGTATTTT
TRBJ1-4,.,TRBD1,TRBV7-6,CASSLRVGGQHNEKLFF,TGTGCCAGCAGCTTAAGGGTAGGGGGACAGCATAATGAAAAACTGTTTTTT
TRBJ2-1,many,.,TRBV27,CASSRGGHEQFF,TGTGCCAGCAGTCGGGGCGGCCATGAGCAGTTCTTC
TRBJ2-2,few,.,TRBV25-1,CASRLGDNTGELFF,TGTGCCAGCCGGCTGGGGGACAACACCGGGGAGCTGTTTTTT
TRBJ2-7,many,TRBD1,TRBV5-1,CASSSDRDLYEQYF,TGCGCCAGCAGCTCGGACAGGGATCTCTACGAGCAGTACTTC
TRBJ2-7,.,.,TRBV4-1,CASSQDPSSYEQYF,TGCGCCAGCAGCCAAGATCCCTCATCCTACGAGCAGTACTTC
TRBJ2-5,many,.,TRBV12-3/TRBV12-4,CASWSQADQETQYF,TGTGCCAGCTGGTCTCAGGCCGATCAAGAGACCCAGTACTTC
TRBJ2-5,many,.,TRBV5-5,CASSLFGGQETQYF,TGTGCCAGCAGCTTGTTCGGGGGGCAGGAGACCCAGTACTTC
TRBJ1-1,few,.,TRBV7-2,CASSSQGSSNTEAFF,TGTGCCAGCAGCTCCCAGGGCAGTTCGAACACTGAAGCTTTCTTT
TRBJ2-3,.,.,TRBV4-1,CASSQDVDTQYF,TGCGCCAGCAGCCAAGATGTAGATACGCAGTATTTT
TRBJ2-7,many,.,TRBV15,CATTPSGGIHEQYF,TGTGCCACCACCCCTTCAGGAGGGATCCACGAGCAGTACTTC
TRBJ1-5,once,TRBD1,TRBV3-1,CASSFGTGRGPQHF,TGTGCCAGCAGCTTCGGGACAGGCCGGGGGCCCCAGCATTTT